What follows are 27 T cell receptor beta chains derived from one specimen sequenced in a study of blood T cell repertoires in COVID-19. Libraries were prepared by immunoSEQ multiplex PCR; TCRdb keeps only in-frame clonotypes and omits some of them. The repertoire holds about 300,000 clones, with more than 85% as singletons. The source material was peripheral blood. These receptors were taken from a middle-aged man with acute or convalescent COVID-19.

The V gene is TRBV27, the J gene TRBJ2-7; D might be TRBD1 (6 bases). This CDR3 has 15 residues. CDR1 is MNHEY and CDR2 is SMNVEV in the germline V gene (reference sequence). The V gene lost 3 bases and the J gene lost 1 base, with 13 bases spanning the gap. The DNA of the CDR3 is TGTGCCAGCAGTTTCCGGACAGACACATCCTACGAGCAGTACTTC. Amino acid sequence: CASSFRTDTSYEQYF.

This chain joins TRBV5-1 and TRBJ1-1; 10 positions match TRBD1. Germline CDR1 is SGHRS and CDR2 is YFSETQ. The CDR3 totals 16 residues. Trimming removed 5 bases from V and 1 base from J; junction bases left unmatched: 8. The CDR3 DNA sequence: TGCGCCAGCAGGCCTGGGACAGGGGCTTCGAACACTGAAGCTTTCTTT. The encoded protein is CASRPGTGASNTEAFF.

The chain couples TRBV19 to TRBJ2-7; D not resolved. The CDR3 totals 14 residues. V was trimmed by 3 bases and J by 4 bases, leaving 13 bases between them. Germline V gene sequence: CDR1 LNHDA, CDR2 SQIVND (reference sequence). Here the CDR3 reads CASSMQNQWYEQYF. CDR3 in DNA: TGTGCCAGTAGTATGCAGAACCAATGGTACGAGCAGTACTTC.

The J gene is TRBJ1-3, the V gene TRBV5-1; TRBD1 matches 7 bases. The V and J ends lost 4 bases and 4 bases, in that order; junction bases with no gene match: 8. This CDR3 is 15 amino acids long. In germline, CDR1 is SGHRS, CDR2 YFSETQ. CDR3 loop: CASSRDGTEGNTIYF. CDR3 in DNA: TGCGCCAGCAGCAGGGACGGGACAGAAGGAAACACCATATATTTT. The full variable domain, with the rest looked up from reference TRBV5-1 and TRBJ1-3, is KAGVTQTPRYLIKTRGQQVTLSCSPISGHRSVSWYQQTPGQGLQFLFEYFSETQRNKGNFPGRFSGRQFSNSRSEMNVSTLELGDSALYLCASSRDGTEGNTIYFGEGSWLTVV.

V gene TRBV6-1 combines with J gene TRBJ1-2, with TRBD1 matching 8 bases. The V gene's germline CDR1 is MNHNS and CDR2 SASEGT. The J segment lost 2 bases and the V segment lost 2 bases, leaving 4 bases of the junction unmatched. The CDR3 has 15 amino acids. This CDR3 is CASSEFPGGNYGYTF. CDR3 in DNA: TGTGCCAGCAGTGAATTTCCAGGGGGCAACTATGGCTACACCTTC.

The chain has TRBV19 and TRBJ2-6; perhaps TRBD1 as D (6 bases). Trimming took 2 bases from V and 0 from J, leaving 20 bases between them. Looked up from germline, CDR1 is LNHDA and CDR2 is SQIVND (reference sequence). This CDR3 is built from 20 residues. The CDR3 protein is CASSITQGHTAPSGANVLTF. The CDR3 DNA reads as TGTGCCAGTAGTATAACCCAGGGACATACGGCCCCCTCTGGGGCCAACGTCCTGACTTTC.

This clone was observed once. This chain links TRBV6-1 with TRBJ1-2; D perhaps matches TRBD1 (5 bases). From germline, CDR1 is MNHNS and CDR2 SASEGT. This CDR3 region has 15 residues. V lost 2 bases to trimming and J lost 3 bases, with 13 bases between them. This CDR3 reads CASSETWGGDYGYTF. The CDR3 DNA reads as TGTGCCAGCAGTGAAACCTGGGGAGGGGACTATGGCTACACCTTC.

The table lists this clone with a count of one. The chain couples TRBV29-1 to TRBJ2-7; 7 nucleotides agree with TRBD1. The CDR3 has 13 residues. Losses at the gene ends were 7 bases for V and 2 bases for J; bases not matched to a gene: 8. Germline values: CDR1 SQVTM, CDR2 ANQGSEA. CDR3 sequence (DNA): TGCAGCGCACGGATGGGACAGCCCTACGAGCAGTACTTC. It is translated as CSARMGQPYEQYF.

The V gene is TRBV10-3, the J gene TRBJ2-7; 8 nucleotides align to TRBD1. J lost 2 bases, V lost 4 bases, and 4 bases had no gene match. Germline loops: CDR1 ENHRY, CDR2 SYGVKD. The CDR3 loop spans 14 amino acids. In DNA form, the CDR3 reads TGTGCCATCAGTGGGACAGGGTATACCTACGAGCAGTACTTC. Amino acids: CAISGTGYTYEQYF.

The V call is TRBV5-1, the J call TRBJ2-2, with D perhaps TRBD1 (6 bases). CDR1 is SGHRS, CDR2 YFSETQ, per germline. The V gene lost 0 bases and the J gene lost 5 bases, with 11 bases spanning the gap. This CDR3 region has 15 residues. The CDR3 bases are TGCGCCAGCAGCTTGGACAGGGTGAAAACCGGGGAGCTGTTTTTT. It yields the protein CASSLDRVKTGELFF.

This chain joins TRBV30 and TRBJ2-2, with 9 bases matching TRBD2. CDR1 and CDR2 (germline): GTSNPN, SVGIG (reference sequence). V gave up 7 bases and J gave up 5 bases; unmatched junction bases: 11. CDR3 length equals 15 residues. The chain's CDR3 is CASSGDWLQTGELFF. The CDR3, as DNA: TGTGCCTCTAGCGGGGACTGGCTGCAAACCGGGGAGCTGTTTTTT.

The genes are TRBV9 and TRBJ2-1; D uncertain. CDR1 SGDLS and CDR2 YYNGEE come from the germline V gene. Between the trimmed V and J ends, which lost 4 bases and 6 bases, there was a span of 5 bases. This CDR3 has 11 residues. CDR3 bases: TGTGCCAGCAGCATCGGCAATGAGCAGTTCTTC. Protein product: CASSIGNEQFF.

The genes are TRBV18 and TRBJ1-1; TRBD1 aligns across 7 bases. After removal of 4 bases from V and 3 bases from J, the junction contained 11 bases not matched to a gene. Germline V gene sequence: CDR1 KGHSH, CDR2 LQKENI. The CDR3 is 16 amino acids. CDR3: CASSRSLNRGDTEAFF. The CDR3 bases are TGTGCCAGCTCACGAAGTCTAAACAGGGGCGACACTGAAGCTTTCTTT. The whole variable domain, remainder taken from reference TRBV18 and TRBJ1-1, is NAGVMQNPRHLVRRRGQEARLRCSPMKGHSHVYWYRQLPEEGLKFMVYLQKENIIDESGMPKERFSAEFPKEGPSILRIQQVVRGDSAAYFCASSRSLNRGDTEAFFGQGTRLTVV.

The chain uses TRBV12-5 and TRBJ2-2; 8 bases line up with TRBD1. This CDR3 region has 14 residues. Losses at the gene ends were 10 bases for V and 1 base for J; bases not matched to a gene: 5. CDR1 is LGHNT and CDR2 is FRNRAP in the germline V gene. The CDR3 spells CATQQGVNTGELFF. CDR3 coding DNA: TGTGCTACCCAACAGGGGGTGAACACCGGGGAGCTGTTTTTT.

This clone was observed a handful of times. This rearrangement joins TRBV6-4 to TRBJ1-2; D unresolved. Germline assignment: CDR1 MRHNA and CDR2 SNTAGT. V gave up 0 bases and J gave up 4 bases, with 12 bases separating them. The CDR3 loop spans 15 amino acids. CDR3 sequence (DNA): TGTGCCAGCAGTGACTCGTCCCGGGTAGGCTATGGCTACACCTTC. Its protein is CASSDSSRVGYGYTF.

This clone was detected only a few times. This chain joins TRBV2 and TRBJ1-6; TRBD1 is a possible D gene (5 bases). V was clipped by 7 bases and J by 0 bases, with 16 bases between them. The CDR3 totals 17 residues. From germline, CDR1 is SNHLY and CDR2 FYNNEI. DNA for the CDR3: TGTGCCAGCACCTTGGAGGGGTCGAGCTCCTATAATTCACCCCTCCACTTT. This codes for CASTLEGSSSYNSPLHF.

The CDR3 sequence: CAISESYRLLGTEAFF. The CDR3 nucleotides are TGTGCCATCAGTGAGTCTTACAGGCTCCTAGGTACTGAAGCTTTCTTT. The V call is TRBV10-3, the J call TRBJ1-1; D is possibly TRBD1 (5 bases). Between the trimmed V and J ends, which lost 0 bases and 5 bases, there was a span of 16 bases. The V gene's germline CDR1 is ENHRY and CDR2 SYGVKD. CDR3 length: 16 amino acids.

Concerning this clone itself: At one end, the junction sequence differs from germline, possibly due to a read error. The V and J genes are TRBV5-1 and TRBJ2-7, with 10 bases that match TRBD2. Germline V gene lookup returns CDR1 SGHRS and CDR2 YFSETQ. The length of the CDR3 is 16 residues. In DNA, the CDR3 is TGCGCCTGCAGCGTAGCGGGGGGCTCGAGCTCCTACGAGCAGTACTTC. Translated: CACSVAGGSSSYEQYF.

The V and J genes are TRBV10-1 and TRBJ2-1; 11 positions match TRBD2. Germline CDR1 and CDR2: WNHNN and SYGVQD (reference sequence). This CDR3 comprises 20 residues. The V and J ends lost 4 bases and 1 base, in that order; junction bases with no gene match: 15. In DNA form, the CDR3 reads TGCGCCAGCAGTGTGGAACTAGCGGGGGTCCACACGGGGTCCTACAATGAGCAGTTCTTC. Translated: CASSVELAGVHTGSYNEQFF.

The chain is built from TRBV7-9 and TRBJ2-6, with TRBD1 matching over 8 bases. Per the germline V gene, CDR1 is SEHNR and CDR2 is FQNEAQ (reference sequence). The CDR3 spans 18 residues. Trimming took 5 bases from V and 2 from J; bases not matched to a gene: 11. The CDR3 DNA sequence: TGTGCCAGCAGCCCCAGTCCCGGGACAGGAGCTGGGGCCAACGTCCTGACTTTC. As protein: CASSPSPGTGAGANVLTF.

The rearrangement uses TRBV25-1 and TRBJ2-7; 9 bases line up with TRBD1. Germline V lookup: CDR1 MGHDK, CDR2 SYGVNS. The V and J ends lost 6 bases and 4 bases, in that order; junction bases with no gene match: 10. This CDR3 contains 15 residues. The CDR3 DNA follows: TGTGCCAGCAGGACCCCCGGGACAGGGCATTACGAGCAGTACTTC. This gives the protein CASRTPGTGHYEQYF.

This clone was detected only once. The CDR3 DNA follows: TGTGCCAGCCGACAGTTAGCCAAAAACATTCAGTACTTC. Translation: CASRQLAKNIQYF. V usage is TRBV19 and J usage is TRBJ2-4; D is perhaps TRBD1 (5 bases). V was clipped by 9 bases and J by 0 bases, with 9 bases between them. From germline, CDR1 is LNHDA and CDR2 SQIVND (reference sequence). This CDR3 comprises 13 residues.

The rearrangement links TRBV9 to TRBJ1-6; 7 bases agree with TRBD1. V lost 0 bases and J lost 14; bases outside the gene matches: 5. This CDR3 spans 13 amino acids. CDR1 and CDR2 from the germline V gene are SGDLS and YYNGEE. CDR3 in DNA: TGTGCCAGCAGCGTAGAGGAGGGGGCAACCCTCCACTTT. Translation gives CASSVEEGATLHF.

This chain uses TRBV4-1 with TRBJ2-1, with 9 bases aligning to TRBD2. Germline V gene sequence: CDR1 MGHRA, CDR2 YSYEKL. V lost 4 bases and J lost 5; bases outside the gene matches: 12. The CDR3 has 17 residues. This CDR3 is CASSLVFIAGADNEQFF. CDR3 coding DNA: TGCGCCAGCAGCCTCGTTTTTATAGCGGGGGCCGACAATGAGCAGTTCTTC.

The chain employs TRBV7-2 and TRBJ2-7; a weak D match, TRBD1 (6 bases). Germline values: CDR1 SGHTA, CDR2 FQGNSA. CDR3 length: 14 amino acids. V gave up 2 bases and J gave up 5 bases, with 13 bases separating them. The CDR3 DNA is TGTGCCAGCAGCTTATCCTCAGGGGTCGACGAGCAGTACTTC. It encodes CASSLSSGVDEQYF.

DNA for the CDR3: TGTGCCTGGAGTCACGGGCCCGGGAATGGCTACACCTTC. Its translation: CAWSHGPGNGYTF. This chain links TRBV30 with TRBJ1-2; D is undetermined. The V gene lost 2 bases and the J gene lost 6 bases, with 13 bases spanning the gap. Germline CDR1 GTSNPN, CDR2 SVGIG (reference sequence). This CDR3 has 13 amino acids.

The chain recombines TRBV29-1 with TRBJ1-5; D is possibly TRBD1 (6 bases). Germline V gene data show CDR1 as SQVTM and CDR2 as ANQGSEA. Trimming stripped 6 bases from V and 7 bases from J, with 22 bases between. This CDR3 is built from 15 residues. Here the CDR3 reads CSVPNGGLIGQPQHF. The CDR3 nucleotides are TGCAGCGTGCCGAACGGGGGGCTAATCGGACAGCCCCAGCATTTT.